The 16 T cell receptor beta chains reported below all come from one sample, sequenced in a study of T cells in Graves' hyperthyroidism and ophthalmopathy. The source material, RNA transcripts, was used to amplify TCR beta CDR3 regions. With the HTBI primer set, the TCR CDR3 went through a first round of RT-PCR. TCRdb reprocessed the multiplex PCR reads via MiXCR and lists one record per CDR3 protein. The sample includes roughly 330,000 distinct CDR3 sequences, 16% of them seen just once. The sequenced sample consisted of blood. Every receptor here comes from a young man with Graves' hyperthyroidism.

The chain is built from TRBV13 and TRBJ1-1; D gene ambiguous. The CDR3 is 14 residues long. The ends were cut back, 5 bases at V and 1 base at J, with 11 bases in the middle. Germline V gives CDR1 PRHDT, CDR2 FYEKMQ (reference sequence). CDR3 DNA: TGTGCCAGCAGCCCAAAGCGGGGGAACACTGAAGCTTTCTTT. This translates into CASSPKRGNTEAFF.

This clonotype was seen many times. The CDR3 coding sequence is TGTGCCAGCAGAACCGACAGGGCCCTCAATCAGCCCCAGCATTTT. It translates to CASRTDRALNQPQHF. This chain links TRBV28 with TRBJ1-5, with 7 positions matching TRBD1. This CDR3 is 15 amino acids long. V lost 6 bases, J lost 3 bases, and 8 bases stayed unmatched. Germline assignment: CDR1 MDHEN and CDR2 SYDVKM.

There are many counts of this clonotype. The rearrangement joins TRBV20-1 to TRBJ2-7; TRBD1 agrees at 7 bases. This CDR3 is 13 amino acids long. Unmatched junction bases numbered 3, after V lost 1 base and J lost 3 bases. Per germline, CDR1 DFQATT and CDR2 SNEGSKA (reference sequence). CDR3 sequence (DNA): TGCAGTGCTAGAGCCTGGGACAGCTACGAGCAGTACTTC. Amino acids: CSARAWDSYEQYF.

The chain employs TRBV9 and TRBJ2-1, with 9 bases identical to TRBD2. This CDR3 spans 17 amino acids. The V gene's germline CDR1 is SGDLS and CDR2 YYNGEE. The junction had 7 bases not matched to a gene; V was cut back by 3 bases and J by 0 bases. The CDR3: CASSAIAGESSYNEQFF. CDR3 coding DNA: TGTGCCAGCAGCGCCATAGCGGGAGAGAGCTCCTACAATGAGCAGTTCTTC.

The table lists this clonotype with a few counts. The chain employs TRBV24-1 and TRBJ2-7, with 7 bases matching TRBD1. CDR3 length: 15 amino acids. In germline, CDR1 is KGHDR, CDR2 SFDVKD. The J segment lost 6 bases and the V segment lost 3 bases, leaving 10 bases of the junction unmatched. Here the CDR3 reads CATSDTGTVSSEQYF. The CDR3 region has the DNA TGTGCCACCAGTGATACCGGGACAGTATCTAGCGAGCAGTACTTC.

This clonotype was observed a handful of times. The genes are TRBV9 and TRBJ2-6; D is ambiguous. The V and J ends lost 7 bases and 3 bases respectively, with 5 bases between them. The CDR3 length is 12 residues. Germline lookup yields CDR1 SGDLS and CDR2 YYNGEE. CDR3 DNA: TGTGCCAGCTCGGTTGGGGCCAACGTCCTGACTTTC. Protein: CASSVGANVLTF.

This clonotype was found many times. The chain links TRBV12-5 to TRBJ2-3, with TRBD2 matching over 7 bases. With 6 bases clipped from V and 1 base from J, the junction kept 1 base outside the gene matches. This CDR3 comprises 13 residues. Germline CDR1 LGHNT, CDR2 FRNRAP. The CDR3 spells CASGTSGTDTQYF. CDR3 sequence (DNA): TGTGCTAGTGGAACTAGCGGCACAGATACGCAGTATTTT.

This clonotype was counted at least ten times. This chain joins TRBV28 and TRBJ2-7; weak D call: TRBD1 (6 bases). The CDR3 length is 12 residues. Germline V CDR1 and CDR2: MDHEN, SYDVKM. With 6 bases removed from V and 4 bases from J, the gap between germline ends came to 10 bases. The CDR3 sequence is CASRKGQYEQYF. The DNA of the CDR3 is TGTGCCAGCAGGAAAGGACAGTACGAGCAGTACTTC.

This clonotype was seen a few times. The chain joins TRBV9 to TRBJ1-1; D gene uncertain. Germline lookup yields CDR1 SGDLS and CDR2 YYNGEE. V lost 0 bases and J lost 0, with 12 bases in between. The CDR3 is 16 amino acids. CDR3: CASSVESGLLNTEAFF. The DNA for the CDR3 is TGTGCCAGCAGCGTAGAATCTGGGTTGTTGAACACTGAAGCTTTCTTT.

In this sample, this clonotype turned up a few times. V gene TRBV6-1 combines with J gene TRBJ2-7; no definite D call. CDR1 is MNHNS, CDR2 SASEGT, per germline. V lost 1 base to trimming and J lost 3 bases, with 7 bases between them. The CDR3 runs 13 residues. The CDR3 nucleotides are TGTGCCAGCAGTGAAGGGGGTATCTACGAGCAGTACTTC. Translated: CASSEGGIYEQYF.

This clonotype was counted at least ten times. This chain uses TRBV20-1 with TRBJ2-1; TRBD1 matches at 7 bases. The CDR3 covers 13 residues. Losses at the gene ends were 3 bases for V and 4 bases for J; bases not matched to a gene: 3. CDR1 is DFQATT and CDR2 is SNEGSKA in the germline V gene (reference sequence). The DNA of the CDR3 is TGCAGTGCTAGGACAGGGTCATACAATGAGCAGTTCTTC. This encodes CSARTGSYNEQFF.

This clonotype has at least ten counts. The chain is built from TRBV7-2 and TRBJ2-3, with 8 bases aligning to TRBD2. V shed 9 bases, J shed 0 bases, and the junction held 5 bases outside the gene matches. The CDR3 length is 14 residues. CDR1 is SGHTA and CDR2 is FQGNSA in the germline V gene. This chain's CDR3 is CASSSGMSTDTQYF. In DNA, the CDR3 is TGTGCCAGTAGTAGCGGGATGAGCACAGATACGCAGTATTTT.

The chain employs TRBV20-1 and TRBJ2-1; TRBD2 matches 8 bases. Trimming at V came to 3 bases and at J to 0 bases, leaving 7 bases not matched to a gene. There are 16 residues in the CDR3. The germline CDR1 and CDR2 sequences are DFQATT and SNEGSKA (reference sequence). CDR3 in DNA: TGCAGTGCTAGTGTCTTAGCGGGGAGCTCCTACAATGAGCAGTTCTTC. Residues: CSASVLAGSSYNEQFF.

This clonotype appeared a few times. A much larger clone lies one base from this, so it may be a read error. The chain recombines TRBV2 with TRBJ1-1, with D tentatively TRBD1 (6 bases). With 2 bases removed from V and 8 bases from J, the gap between germline ends came to 9 bases. Germline loops: CDR1 SNHLY, CDR2 FYNNEI. This CDR3 has 12 amino acids. The CDR3 reads CASSEWGAEAFF. Here the CDR3 DNA reads TGTGCCAGCAGTGAATGGGGGGCCGAAGCTTTCTTT.

This clonotype was counted between two and nine times. An end of the junction differs from the germline gene, which may be a read error. The chain uses TRBV7-2 and TRBJ2-6; D is undetermined. CDR1 is SGHTA and CDR2 is FQGNSA in the germline V gene. The CDR3 has 17 residues. As DNA, the CDR3 is TGCGCCAGCAGCCAAGGCCAGCTACGCTCTGGGGCCAACGTCCTGACTTTC. It translates to CASSQGQLRSGANVLTF.

This clonotype was seen repeatedly, ten times or more. This sequence joins TRBV29-1 and TRBJ1-1; D perhaps matches TRBD1 (5 bases). Trimming cost V 3 bases and J 8 bases, with 10 bases left between them. CDR3 length equals 11 residues. Per germline, CDR1 SQVTM and CDR2 ANQGSEA. CDR3 in DNA: TGCAGCGTTGATTTTGGGGGGGAAGCTTTCTTT. Its protein product is CSVDFGGEAFF.